Each of the 29 T cell receptor beta chains below was sequenced from the same sample in a study of shared clonotypes between healthy human individuals. CD8 cells classed as naive were CD45RO-negative and positively selected for CCR7, excluding terminally differentiated effector memory CD45RA+ cells. TCRdb's table, derived via immunoSEQ multiplex PCR, lists solely in-frame clones and lacks some. The sample carries about 2.2 million clones, about 93% recorded once. The specimen sequenced was naive CD8+ T cells from PBMCs. Receptors originate from a man aged 18 to 30 in good health. Some clones in this sample may be carry-over from other donors' samples.

This clone was seen more than once but under ten times. This sample includes further DNA sequences coding for the same CDR3. V usage is TRBV28 and J usage is TRBJ2-7, with a tentative D call TRBD1 (6 bases). CDR3 length: 13 amino acids. Trimming cost V 2 bases and J 2 bases, with 7 bases left between them. Looked up from germline, CDR1 is MDHEN and CDR2 is SYDVKM. The CDR3 DNA reads as TGTGCCAGCAGTTTAACAGGGACCTACGAGCAGTACTTC. It encodes CASSLTGTYEQYF.

Details on this clone: This could be a read error, since a much larger clone is one nucleotide away. Distinct nucleotide sequences in the sample also encode this CDR3. The gene calls are TRBV9 and TRBJ2-1; 10 nucleotides align to TRBD2. CDR1 is SGDLS and CDR2 is YYNGEE in the germline V gene. This CDR3 has 15 residues. The junction had 4 bases not matched to a gene; V was cut back by 3 bases and J by 4 bases. CDR3 DNA: TGTGCCAGCAGCGCAGGACTAGCGGAATACAATGAGCAGTTCTTC. This gives the protein CASSAGLAEYNEQFF.

This chain joins TRBV7-6 and TRBJ2-5, with 11 bases fitting TRBD2. V lost 5 bases and J lost 9; bases outside the gene matches: 11. The CDR3 extends over 15 amino acids. Germline V gene data show CDR1 as SGHVS and CDR2 as FNYEAQ. CDR3: CASSRRTSGHLAQYF. The CDR3 coding sequence is TGTGCCAGCAGCCGTAGGACTAGCGGGCATCTAGCCCAGTACTTC. The entire variable domain, with the rest obtained from reference TRBV7-6 and TRBJ2-5, is as follows: GAGVSQSPRYKVTKRGQDVALRCDPISGHVSLYWYRQALGQGPEFLTYFNYEAQQDKSGLPNDRFSAERPEGSISTLTIQRTEQRDSAMYRCASSRRTSGHLAQYFGPGTRLLVL.

The chain has TRBV7-9 and TRBJ2-1; TRBD1 might be the D (5 bases). The germline gives CDR1 SEHNR, CDR2 FQNEAQ (reference sequence). The V end lost 6 bases, the J end lost 9 bases, and 24 bases lay between the germline ends. The CDR3 is made up of 16 amino acids. The CDR3 nucleotides read TGTGCCAGCAGGCCAAACCCCGGACAACAGAAAGGTGAGCAGTTCTTC. Translating gives CASRPNPGQQKGEQFF.

The chain couples TRBV7-2 to TRBJ2-7, with D unclear. The CDR3 runs 16 residues. Germline CDR1 is SGHTA and CDR2 is FQGNSA. Between the trimmed V and J ends, which lost 1 base and 3 bases, there was a span of 16 bases. CDR3 sequence reads: CASSLVVRPPNYEQYF. As DNA, the CDR3 is TGTGCCAGCAGCTTAGTTGTAAGACCTCCTAACTACGAGCAGTACTTC.

The chain recombines TRBV4-3 with TRBJ2-5; possibly TRBD1 for D (5 bases). The closer fit of TRBJ2-7 to the DNA end suggests the J call may be wrong. Germline lookup yields CDR1 LGHNA and CDR2 YSLEER. This CDR3 contains 14 residues. This CDR3 reads CASSQKDNTYEQYF. In DNA, the CDR3 is TGCGCCAGCAGCCAAAAGGACAACACCTACGAGCAGTACTTC.

The CDR3 nucleotides are TGTGCCAGCAGTTTATCCACGACAGGGACCGAGCAGTACTTC. Its protein is CASSLSTTGTEQYF. The chain carries TRBV27 and TRBJ2-7; 7 nucleotides line up with TRBD1. In germline, CDR1 is MNHEY, CDR2 SMNVEV (reference sequence). Trimming at V came to 0 bases and at J to 6 bases, leaving 5 bases not matched to a gene. The CDR3 spans 14 residues.

This clone was seen a single time. V and J are TRBV6-6 and TRBJ1-4, with 7 bases lining up with TRBD1. The germline CDR1 and CDR2 sequences are MNHNY and SVGAGI (reference sequence). Trimming took 2 bases from V and 3 from J; bases not matched to a gene: 3. There are 15 residues in the CDR3. The CDR3 region is CASSYNRGANEKLFF. In DNA form, the CDR3 reads TGTGCCAGCAGTTACAACAGGGGAGCTAATGAAAAACTGTTTTTT.

The chain employs TRBV9 and TRBJ2-1; D not resolved. The CDR3 runs to 12 residues. In germline, CDR1 is SGDLS, CDR2 YYNGEE. With 4 bases removed from V and 10 bases from J, the gap between germline ends came to 12 bases. CDR3 nucleotides: TGTGCCAGCAGCTCCCGAGGAGCGGAGCAGTTCTTC. Amino acids: CASSSRGAEQFF.

The J gene is TRBJ2-1, the V gene TRBV7-9, with 12 positions matching TRBD2. This CDR3 has 17 amino acids. V gave up 6 bases and J gave up 0 bases; unmatched junction bases: 6. Germline CDR1 reads SEHNR; CDR2 reads FQNEAQ (reference sequence). The CDR3 DNA sequence: TGTGCCAGCAGGACAGGACTAGCGGGGCGCTCCTACAATGAGCAGTTCTTC. Translation gives CASRTGLAGRSYNEQFF.

The chain carries TRBV7-9 and TRBJ2-3; unclear D gene. CDR3 size: 15 residues. Trimming took 2 bases from V and 8 from J, leaving 17 bases between them. Looked up from germline, CDR1 is SEHNR and CDR2 is FQNEAQ (reference sequence). The CDR3 reads CASSLYGPTMRTQYF. Written as DNA, the CDR3 is TGTGCCAGCAGCTTATATGGGCCAACCATGCGTACGCAGTATTTT. Based on the CDR3 plus reference TRBV7-9 and TRBJ2-3, the full variable domain is DTGVSQNPRHKITKRGQNVTFRCDPISEHNRLYWYRQTLGQGPEFLTYFQNEAQLEKSRLLSDRFSAERPKGSFSTLEIQRTEQGDSAMYLCASSLYGPTMRTQYFGPGTRLTVL.

V and J are TRBV14 and TRBJ2-7; D ambiguous. Germline V gives CDR1 SGHDN, CDR2 FVKESK. The CDR3 runs to 13 residues. Trimming cost V 0 bases and J 6 bases, with 9 bases left between them. CDR3 residues: CASSQEFPSEQYF. The CDR3 DNA follows: TGTGCCAGCAGCCAAGAGTTCCCCAGCGAGCAGTACTTC.

This clone appeared once. V and J are TRBV19 and TRBJ1-1; 7 bases fit TRBD1. The V and J ends lost 9 bases and 4 bases, in that order; junction bases with no gene match: 17. The CDR3 length is 16 residues. Germline-derived CDR1 and CDR2 are LNHDA and SQIVND (reference sequence). This CDR3 reads CASSPQGISGITEAFF. The CDR3 DNA reads TGTGCCAGCTCCCCACAGGGGATTTCTGGTATCACTGAAGCTTTCTTT.

This clone appeared once. The chain links TRBV9 to TRBJ1-1, with D possibly matching TRBD1 (5 bases). Germline V gives CDR1 SGDLS, CDR2 YYNGEE. V lost 1 base and J 3 bases, leaving 7 bases between the germline ends. There are 13 residues in the CDR3. The CDR3: CASSVSGHTEAFF. The CDR3 DNA reads TGTGCCAGCAGCGTATCAGGGCACACTGAAGCTTTCTTT.

The J gene is TRBJ1-1, the V gene TRBV27, with 7 positions matching TRBD1. V shed 2 bases, J shed 3 bases, and the junction held 3 bases outside the gene matches. Germline V gives CDR1 MNHEY, CDR2 SMNVEV (reference sequence). The CDR3 contains 14 residues. The CDR3 DNA reads TGTGCCAGCAGTTTAGGCAGGGGGTACACTGAAGCTTTCTTT. This sequence encodes CASSLGRGYTEAFF.

This clone was counted a single time. This chain connects TRBV13 to TRBJ2-2; TRBD2 matches at 7 bases. From germline, CDR1 is PRHDT and CDR2 FYEKMQ (reference sequence). With 1 base clipped from V and 4 bases from J, the junction kept 6 bases outside the gene matches. This CDR3 is 16 amino acids long. In DNA, the CDR3 is TGTGCCAGCAGCTTAGTTGTGGGAGGGGCCACCGGGGAGCTGTTTTTT. This gives the protein CASSLVVGGATGELFF.

The V call is TRBV5-1, the J call TRBJ2-1; 9 nucleotides align to TRBD2. The CDR3 length is 18 residues. Germline assignment: CDR1 SGHRS and CDR2 YFSETQ. Trimming cost V 0 bases and J 0 bases; bases outside gene matches: 7. CDR3 nucleotides: TGCGCCAGCAGCTTGGTTAGTAGCGGGAGAGGCTCCTACAATGAGCAGTTCTTC. Its translation: CASSLVSSGRGSYNEQFF.

This sequence joins TRBV7-6 and TRBJ2-7, with a possible D match to TRBD1 (6 bases). CDR3 length: 14 amino acids. V lost 5 bases, J lost 2 bases, and 13 bases lay in between. Germline V gene sequence: CDR1 SGHVS, CDR2 FNYEAQ. The CDR3 loop is CASSPGDKPYEQYF. CDR3 in DNA: TGTGCCAGCAGCCCTGGGGACAAACCCTACGAGCAGTACTTC.

Concerning this clone: Different DNA sequences within this sample yield the same CDR3. The chain is built from TRBV5-6 and TRBJ1-2, with D uncertain. This CDR3 is 14 amino acids long. In germline, CDR1 is SGHDT, CDR2 YYEEEE. The ends were cut back, 0 bases at V and 4 bases at J, with 10 bases in the middle. The CDR3 region has the DNA TGTGCCAGCAGCTTGGGCGCAGGATCCTATGGCTACACCTTC. It encodes CASSLGAGSYGYTF. Full variable domain (remainder filled in from reference TRBV5-6 and TRBJ1-2): DAGVTQSPTHLIKTRGQQVTLRCSPKSGHDTVSWYQQALGQGPQFIFQYYEEEERQRGNFPDRFSGHQFPNYSSELNVNALLLGDSALYLCASSLGAGSYGYTFGSGTRLTVV.

The V gene is TRBV5-6, the J gene TRBJ1-4; 7 bases are shared with TRBD1. There are 14 residues in the CDR3. Losses at the gene ends were 6 bases for V and 8 bases for J; bases not matched to a gene: 10. CDR1 is SGHDT and CDR2 is YYEEEE in the germline V gene. CDR3 protein: CASTGQAAREKLFF. Here the CDR3 DNA reads TGTGCCAGCACCGGACAGGCAGCGAGGGAAAAACTGTTTTTT.

This chain uses TRBV9 with TRBJ1-1; perhaps TRBD1 as D (5 bases). The V gene's germline CDR1 is SGDLS and CDR2 YYNGEE. The CDR3 sequence is 16 residues long. The V end was cut by 4 bases, the J end by 1 base, with 17 bases between. CDR3 sequence reads: CASSPWDGLSNTEAFF. The DNA for the CDR3 is TGTGCCAGCAGCCCTTGGGACGGACTCTCGAACACTGAAGCTTTCTTT.

The chain employs TRBV15 and TRBJ2-1; D is undetermined. Trimming took off 1 base at V and 10 bases at J, with 11 bases between the two ends. The CDR3 sequence is 13 residues long. Germline V gene lookup returns CDR1 LNHNV and CDR2 YYDKDF (reference sequence). Written as DNA, the CDR3 is TGTGCCACCAGCAGAGCGTTGTCGTACGAGCAGTTCTTC. It codes for CATSRALSYEQFF.

The chain links TRBV7-2 to TRBJ2-1; D is unclear. V lost 1 base, J lost 3 bases, and 13 bases lay in between. This CDR3 has 16 amino acids. In germline, CDR1 is SGHTA, CDR2 FQGNSA. CDR3 coding DNA: TGTGCCAGCAGCTTAGAGCTATCCGGCCTCTACAATGAGCAGTTCTTC. As protein: CASSLELSGLYNEQFF.

The rearrangement uses TRBV2 and TRBJ1-1; a possible D gene is TRBD1 (6 bases). This CDR3 has 16 amino acids. The V end was cut by 2 bases, the J end by 0 bases, with 13 bases between. Germline CDR1 reads SNHLY; CDR2 reads FYNNEI. CDR3 sequence: CASSERGWDMNTEAFF. In nucleotides, the CDR3 is TGTGCCAGCAGTGAACGGGGTTGGGACATGAACACTGAAGCTTTCTTT.

Comment on this clone: Other DNA sequences within the sample encode an identical CDR3. V gene TRBV29-1 combines with J gene TRBJ2-7; 7 bases are shared with TRBD2. CDR3 length: 12 amino acids. Trimming at V came to 4 bases and at J to 1 base, leaving 1 base not matched to a gene. CDR1 and CDR2 (germline): SQVTM, ANQGSEA. CDR3 bases: TGCAGCGTTGTGGGGGGGTCCTACGAGCAGTACTTC. Residues: CSVVGGSYEQYF.

CDR3 coding DNA: TGTGCCAGCAGTTTATTCGGGACAGGGGGTCCGCCCCAGCATTTT. It codes for CASSLFGTGGPPQHF. The chain employs TRBV27 and TRBJ1-5; TRBD1 matches at 11 bases. V shed 1 base, J shed 9 bases, and the junction held 5 bases outside the gene matches. The CDR3 extends over 15 amino acids. Germline values: CDR1 MNHEY, CDR2 SMNVEV (reference sequence).

The chain employs TRBV19 and TRBJ1-1; D possibly corresponds to TRBD1 (6 bases). Looked up from germline, CDR1 is LNHDA and CDR2 is SQIVND (reference sequence). V was pared by 1 base and J by 6 bases, with 9 bases between. The CDR3 totals 13 residues. The CDR3 region has the DNA TGTGCCAGTAGTATAGTAAAGGGGGCTGAAGCTTTCTTT. Translation: CASSIVKGAEAFF.

This chain joins TRBV2 and TRBJ2-7, with 8 nucleotides matching TRBD1. This CDR3 is built from 13 residues. Germline-derived CDR1 and CDR2 are SNHLY and FYNNEI. V dropped 8 bases and J dropped 2; count of bases not matched to a gene: 5. The CDR3 reads CASEDRAAYEQYF. Here the CDR3 DNA reads TGTGCCAGCGAGGACAGGGCCGCCTACGAGCAGTACTTC.

J is TRBJ2-7 and V is TRBV19; weak D call: TRBD2 (5 bases). The germline CDR1 and CDR2 sequences are LNHDA and SQIVND (reference sequence). Trimming cost V 6 bases and J 0 bases, with 9 bases left between them. CDR3 length: 13 residues. CDR3 amino acids: CASRERSSYEQYF. CDR3 nucleotides: TGTGCCAGTAGAGAGCGGAGCTCCTACGAGCAGTACTTC.